This record concerns one TCR beta chain sequence. This CDR3 spans 13 amino acids. Trimming removed 10 bases from V and 5 bases from J, with 18 bases in between. Germline lookup yields CDR1 MDHEN and CDR2 SYDVKM. The sample is drawn from a study of T cell changes during pregnancy in multiple sclerosis. Repertoires were generated with immunoSEQ multiplex PCR, while TCRdb's copy carries only in-frame clones and drops some. The data hold under 100,000 clones, with 80% to 95% observed a single time. The chain uses TRBV28 and TRBJ2-7; D might be TRBD1 (7 bases). The sequences come from peripheral blood, collected in the first trimester of pregnancy. The TCR was taken from a female donor in good health, enrolled as a control in a pregnancy study. In DNA, the CDR3 is TGTGCCATTCATTCCAGGGGGAGGCACGAGCAGTACTTC. It translates to CAIHSRGRHEQYF.